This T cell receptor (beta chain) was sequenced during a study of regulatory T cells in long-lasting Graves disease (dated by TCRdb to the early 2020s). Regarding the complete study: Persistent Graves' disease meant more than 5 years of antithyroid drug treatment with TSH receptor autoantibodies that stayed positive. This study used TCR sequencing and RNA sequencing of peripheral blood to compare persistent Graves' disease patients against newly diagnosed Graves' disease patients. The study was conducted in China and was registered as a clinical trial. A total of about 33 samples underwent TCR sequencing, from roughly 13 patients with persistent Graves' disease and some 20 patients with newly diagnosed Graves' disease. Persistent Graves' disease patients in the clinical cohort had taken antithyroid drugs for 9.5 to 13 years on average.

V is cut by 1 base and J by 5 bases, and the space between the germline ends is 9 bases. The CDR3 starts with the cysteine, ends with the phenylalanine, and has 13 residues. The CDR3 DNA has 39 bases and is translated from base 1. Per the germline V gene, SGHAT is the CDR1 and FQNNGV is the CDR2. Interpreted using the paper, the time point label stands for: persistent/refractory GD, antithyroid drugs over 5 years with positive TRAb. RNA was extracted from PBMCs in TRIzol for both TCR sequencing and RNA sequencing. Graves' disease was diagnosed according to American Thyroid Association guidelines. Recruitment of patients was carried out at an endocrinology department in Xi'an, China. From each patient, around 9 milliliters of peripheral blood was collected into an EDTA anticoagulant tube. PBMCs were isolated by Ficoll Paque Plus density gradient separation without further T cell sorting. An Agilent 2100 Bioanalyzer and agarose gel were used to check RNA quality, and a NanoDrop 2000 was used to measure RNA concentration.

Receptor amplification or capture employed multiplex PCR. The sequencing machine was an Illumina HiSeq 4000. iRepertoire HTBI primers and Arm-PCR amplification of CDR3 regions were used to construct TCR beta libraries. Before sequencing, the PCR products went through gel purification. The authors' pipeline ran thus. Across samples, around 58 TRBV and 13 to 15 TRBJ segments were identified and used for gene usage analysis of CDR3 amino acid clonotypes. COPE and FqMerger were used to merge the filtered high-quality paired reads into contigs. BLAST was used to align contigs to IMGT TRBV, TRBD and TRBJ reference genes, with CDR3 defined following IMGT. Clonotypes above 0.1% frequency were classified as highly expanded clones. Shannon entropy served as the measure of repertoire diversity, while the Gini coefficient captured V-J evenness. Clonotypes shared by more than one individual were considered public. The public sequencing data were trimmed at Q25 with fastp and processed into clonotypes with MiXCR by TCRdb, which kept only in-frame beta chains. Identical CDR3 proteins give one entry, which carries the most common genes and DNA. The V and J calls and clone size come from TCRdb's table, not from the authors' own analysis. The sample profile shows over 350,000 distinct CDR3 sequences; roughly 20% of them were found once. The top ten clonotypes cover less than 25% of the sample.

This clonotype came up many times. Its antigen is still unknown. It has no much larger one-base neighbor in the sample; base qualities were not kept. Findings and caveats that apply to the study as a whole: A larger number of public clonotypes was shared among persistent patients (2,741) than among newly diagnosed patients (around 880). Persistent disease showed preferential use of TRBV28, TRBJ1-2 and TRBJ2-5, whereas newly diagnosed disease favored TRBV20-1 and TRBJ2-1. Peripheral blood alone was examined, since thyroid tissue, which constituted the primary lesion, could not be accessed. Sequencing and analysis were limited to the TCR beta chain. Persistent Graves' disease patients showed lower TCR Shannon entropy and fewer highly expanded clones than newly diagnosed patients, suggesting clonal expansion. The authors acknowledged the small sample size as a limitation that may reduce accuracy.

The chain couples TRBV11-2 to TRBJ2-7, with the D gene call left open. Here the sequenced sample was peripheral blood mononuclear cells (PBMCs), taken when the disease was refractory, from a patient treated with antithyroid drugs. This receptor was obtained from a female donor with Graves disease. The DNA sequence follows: TGTGCCAGCAGCTTAGTTGCGTTTGACGAGCAGTACTTC. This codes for CASSLVAFDEQYF.